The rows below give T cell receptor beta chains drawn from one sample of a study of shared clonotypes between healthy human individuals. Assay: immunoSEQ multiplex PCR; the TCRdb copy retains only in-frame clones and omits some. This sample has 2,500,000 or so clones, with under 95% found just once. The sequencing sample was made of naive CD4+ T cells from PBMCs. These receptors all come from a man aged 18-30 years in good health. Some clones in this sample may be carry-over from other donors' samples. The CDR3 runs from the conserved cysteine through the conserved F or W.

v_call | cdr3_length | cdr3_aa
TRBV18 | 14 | CASSSDRGGGPLHF
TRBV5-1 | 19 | CASSARRGDRGGAGYEQYF
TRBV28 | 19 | CASSYPEDIPRGMNTEAFF
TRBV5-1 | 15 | CASSLTGDTYNEQFF
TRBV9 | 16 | CASSVSGGAGDPGYTF
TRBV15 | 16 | CATSGWENRVNQPQHF
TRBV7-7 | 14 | CASSSRERGETQYF
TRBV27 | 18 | CASGARPPWGWSYNEQFF
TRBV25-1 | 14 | CASSDQFSYNEQFF
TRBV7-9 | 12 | CASSLVLGEQYF
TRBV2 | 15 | CASSDWTTNTGELFF
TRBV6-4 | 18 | CASSDSGKREGGYNEQFF
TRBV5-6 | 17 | CASSKIRGVEDTDTQYF
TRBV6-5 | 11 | CASRGAGELFF
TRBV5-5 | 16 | CASSSRDSGSTDTQYF
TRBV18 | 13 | CASSLLGANVLTF
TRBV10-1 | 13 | CASSESSRGEQFF
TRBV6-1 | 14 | CASRAGRINQPQHF
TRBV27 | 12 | CASSLSSGEQFF
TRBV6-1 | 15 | CASGIQGWSYNEQFF
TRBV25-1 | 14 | CASSEGGSQETQYF
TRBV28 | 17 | CASSSLLRRGAYNEQFF
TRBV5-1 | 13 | CASSLGLGEKLFF
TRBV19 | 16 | CASSPYIGAPNEKLFF
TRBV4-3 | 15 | CASSQEWGRGNTQYF
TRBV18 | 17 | CASSPPLAGGPYNEQFF
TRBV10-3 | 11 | CAISVEETQYF
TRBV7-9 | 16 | CASSPNYRGRNTEAFF
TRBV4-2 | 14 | CASSLTGQTGELFF
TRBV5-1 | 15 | CASTPPDTSTDTQYF
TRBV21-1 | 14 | CASSASSSSYEQYF
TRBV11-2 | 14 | CASTKTGAQETQYF
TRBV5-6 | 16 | CASSLSPSWSSYEQYF
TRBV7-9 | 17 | CASSPGTGVGLYTEAFF
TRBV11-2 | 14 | CASSLTSGNNEQFF
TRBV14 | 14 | CASSQGAGDGGYTF
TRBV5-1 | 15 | CASSSGTGISNEQFF
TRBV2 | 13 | CASSVRRALEQYF
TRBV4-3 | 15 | CASSHLAGGNNEQFF
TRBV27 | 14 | CASRQLYLNTEAFF
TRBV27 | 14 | CASSFDRTAYGYTF
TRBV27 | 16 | CASSPLKRGTPDEQYF
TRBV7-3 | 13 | CASSLEGPDTQYF
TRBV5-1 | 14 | CASGFQGADETQYF
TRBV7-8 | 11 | CASSVAYIQYF
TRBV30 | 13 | CAWRPLGRYEQYF
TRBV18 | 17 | CASSPLLGQGAPGTQYF
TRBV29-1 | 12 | CSLRRALDTQYF
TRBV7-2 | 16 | CASSFESARHYNEQFF
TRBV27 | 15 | CASSLRRTANYGYTF
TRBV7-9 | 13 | CASSLAVRSGYTF
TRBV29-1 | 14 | CSVEYRGSGTEAFF
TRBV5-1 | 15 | CASSLGILENQPQHF